This TCR beta chain was profiled in a study of T cells after somatic rescue of genetic block (dated by TCRdb to 2020 to 2022). General notes on the study: The study assessed how robust, over the long term, a T-cell system was when the system had developed through somatic rescue of a genetic block in T-cell development.

For CDR1 and CDR2, the germline V gene lists SNHLY and FYNNEI. The CDR3, cysteine through phenylalanine, is 14 amino acids long. Of the read, only the CDR3 DNA is kept; its 42 bases are in frame from base 1. V is pared back by 5 bases and J by 5 bases, with 13 bases lying between the germline termini. As for this clone: The clone's antigen remains unknown. One base away there is no much larger clone; base qualities are not given.

Library generation was performed with the immunoSEQ multiplex PCR assay. In TCRdb, the immuneACCESS table is reduced to in-frame sequences with V and J assigned. These tables do not hold every clone; where another copy was compared, an unresolved V gene accounts for under half, and the others remain unexplained. This sample holds more than 9,500 clones; about four fifths were observed only once. The ten largest account for approximately 8.3% of the sample. Sample: peripheral blood mononuclear cells (PBMCs). The source of this sequence is a boy between 10 and 17 years old. The rearrangement joined TRBV2 to TRBJ2-1; matching of 5 bases hints at TRBD2 as the D gene. The nucleotide sequence is given as TGTGCCAGCAGTTTGGACTTCCCTAACAATGAGCAGTTCTTC. Its translation is CASSLDFPNNEQFF.